This TCR beta chain appears in the sequencing data of a study of PD-L1 blockade in urothelial cancer. Study background: T cells were recovered from blood samples at a median of approximately 150,000. General study findings and limits: Enhanced expansion of tumor-associated blood clones at 3 weeks characterized durable-benefit patients.

Each PCR had synthetic TCR analog templates added to it as a spike-in. Some clones are missing from TCRdb's copy, which holds only in-frame ones; the method was immunoSEQ multiplex PCR. The repertoire holds 38,000 or so clones, with roughly 80% as singletons. Deletions cut 1 base from V and 2 bases from J, with 3 bases between. Per germline, CDR1 SGHNT and CDR2 YYREEE (reference sequence). The length of the CDR3 is 12 residues. The sample's time point: pretreatment peripheral blood. Patients yielded 1 to 8 samples each, pretreatment and on-treatment. Details on this clone: Antigen unknown.

Sequenced material: PBMCs, taken around atezolizumab (anti-PD-L1) treatment. The sequence was collected from a man older than 75 with urothelial cancer. V is TRBV5-4 and J is TRBJ2-5, with D unresolved. CDR3 amino acids: CASSLTQETQYF. The CDR3 DNA reads TGTGCCAGCAGCTTGACACAAGAGACCCAGTACTTC.